The 17 T cell receptor beta chains reported below all come from one sample, sequenced in a study of low-dose radiotherapy and immunotherapy resistance in tumors. Covering alpha and beta chains, TRAV- and TRBV-specific primers were used for the first-strand cDNA. TCRs underwent roughly 20 PCR cycles of amplification with a constant-region primer and V-primer adapter. One entry per CDR3 protein results from TCRdb running MiXCR on the reads. The sample yields approximately 70,000 distinct CDR3 sequences, less than 40% seen once. Documented time point: before trial treatment. The sequences come from PBMCs, collected before treatment. These TCRs come from a female donor with ovarian cancer.

To note about this clonotype: A far larger clone is a single base away, which makes a read error likely. J is TRBJ2-5 and V is TRBV6-8, with 10 bases aligning to TRBD2. The germline gives CDR1 MNHGY, CDR2 SAAAGT. The CDR3 spans 19 residues. Trimming cost V 0 bases and J 2 bases; bases outside gene matches: 12. Written as DNA, the CDR3 is TGTGCCAGCAGTTACTCCCCGGGAACTAGCGGGGTTGAGCAAGAGACCCAGTACTTC. It codes for CASSYSPGTSGVEQETQYF.

Notes on this clonotype: It may be a read error: a sequence one base away is much more abundant. The gene calls are TRBV5-1 and TRBJ2-1; 9 bases fit TRBD2. Trimming cost V 5 bases and J 7 bases; bases outside gene matches: 13. Germline V lookup: CDR1 SGHRS, CDR2 YFSETQ. This CDR3 contains 16 residues. In nucleotides, the CDR3 is TGCGCCAGCAGGCGCCTAGGGCGGGAGGGGAAGAATGAGCAGTTCTTC. The encoded protein is CASRRLGREGKNEQFF.

This clonotype occurred many times. The chain employs TRBV7-2 and TRBJ1-2; D ambiguous. The CDR3 is 15 residues long. V dropped 1 base and J dropped 0 bases, with 9 bases sitting between them. CDR1 is SGHTA and CDR2 is FQGNSA in the germline V gene. CDR3 region: CASSLVYPSNYGYTF. The CDR3 DNA reads TGTGCCAGCAGCTTAGTTTACCCTTCTAACTATGGCTACACCTTC. Full variable domain (remainder filled in from reference TRBV7-2 and TRBJ1-2): GAGVSQSPSNKVTEKGKDVELRCDPISGHTALYWYRQSLGQGLEFLIYFQGNSAPDKSGLPSDRFSAERTGGSVSTLTIQRTQQEDSAVYLCASSLVYPSNYGYTFGSGTRLTVV.

The V call is TRBV12-5, the J call TRBJ2-1; 8 nucleotides match TRBD1. Germline CDR1 reads LGHNT; CDR2 reads FRNRAP. The CDR3 sequence is 15 residues long. V dropped 5 bases and J dropped 5; count of bases not matched to a gene: 8. The CDR3 loop is CASGAYRGTDNEQFF. The CDR3 DNA reads as TGTGCTAGTGGTGCTTACAGGGGGACGGACAATGAGCAGTTCTTC.

This clonotype showed up many times. The chain couples TRBV24-1 to TRBJ2-2; D is unclear. Germline V gene sequence: CDR1 KGHDR, CDR2 SFDVKD. V dropped 6 bases and J dropped 6 bases, with 10 bases sitting between them. The CDR3 runs to 13 residues. The CDR3 coding sequence is TGTGCCACCAGTCCCTACCTCTCCGGGGAGCTGTTTTTT. This gives the protein CATSPYLSGELFF.

The V call is TRBV11-2, the J call TRBJ2-2, with 9 positions matching TRBD1. The V and J ends lost 1 base and 2 bases, in that order; junction bases with no gene match: 11. The CDR3 is made up of 19 amino acids. In germline, CDR1 is SGHAT, CDR2 FQNNGV. The CDR3 DNA reads as TGTGCCAGCAGCTTAGGGGCGCTGGGACAGGGAGGAAACACCGGGGAGCTGTTTTTT. Translation gives CASSLGALGQGGNTGELFF.

The chain carries TRBV5-1 and TRBJ2-1; D not certain. Germline V gives CDR1 SGHRS, CDR2 YFSETQ. The CDR3 loop spans 14 amino acids. Trimming took 1 base from V and 6 from J, leaving 11 bases between them. CDR3 in amino acids: CASSLFGQPNEQFF. CDR3 coding DNA: TGCGCCAGCAGCTTGTTCGGGCAGCCCAATGAGCAGTTCTTC.

This clonotype counts as medium-sized. The rearrangement uses TRBV5-4 and TRBJ1-1; D ambiguous. V was clipped by 7 bases and J by 1 base, with 11 bases between them. CDR1 is SGHNT and CDR2 is YYREEE in the germline V gene (reference sequence). This CDR3 comprises 13 residues. The chain's CDR3 is CASSVLGNTEAFF. In DNA, the CDR3 is TGTGCCAGCTCTGTCTTAGGGAACACTGAAGCTTTCTTT.

In this sample, this clonotype turned up many times. The chain carries TRBV29-1 and TRBJ1-1, with a weak D call TRBD1 (6 bases). Germline lookup yields CDR1 SQVTM and CDR2 ANQGSEA. Trimming pared 8 bases from V and 1 base from J, leaving 14 bases between. This CDR3 is built from 13 residues. This chain's CDR3 is CSLTPGANTEAFF. The CDR3 DNA sequence: TGCAGCTTAACCCCAGGGGCGAACACTGAAGCTTTCTTT.

At least ten counts were recorded for this clonotype. This rearrangement joins TRBV7-9 to TRBJ1-4, with D perhaps TRBD1 (6 bases). This CDR3 has 16 amino acids. V lost 5 bases and J lost 0, with 13 bases in between. Germline V gene sequence: CDR1 SEHNR, CDR2 FQNEAQ (reference sequence). This CDR3 reads CASSTRQDSTNEKLFF. The CDR3 nucleotides read TGTGCCAGCAGCACCCGACAGGATTCAACTAATGAAAAACTGTTTTTT.

About this clonotype: A single base is all that separates this from a far larger clone, so a read error is likely. The rearrangement joins TRBV6-6 to TRBJ2-7, with D possibly called TRBD1 or TRBD2 (5 bases each). The ends were cut back, 5 bases at V and 7 bases at J, with 15 bases in the middle. CDR1 MNHNY and CDR2 SVGAGI come from the germline V gene (reference sequence). The CDR3 has 13 amino acids. The CDR3 region is CASSVGPYNEQYF. DNA of the CDR3: TGTGCCAGCAGTGTGGGACCCTACAATGAGCAGTACTTC.

This clonotype showed up many times. The gene calls are TRBV11-3 and TRBJ1-1; tentatively, D is TRBD1 (6 bases). Germline V gene sequence: CDR1 SGHNT, CDR2 YENEEA. CDR3 size: 13 residues. Trimming left V 4 bases short and J 6 bases short, with 12 bases between. As DNA, the CDR3 is TGTGCCAGCAGCTATCAGGGGTGGGCTGAAGCTTTCTTT. This translates into CASSYQGWAEAFF.

Notes on this clonotype: This may arise from a read error, as a much more abundant clone is one base away. This chain uses TRBV9 with TRBJ2-1; 10 bases are a match to TRBD2. Germline V CDR1 and CDR2: SGDLS, YYNGEE. CDR3 length: 15 residues. J lost 3 bases, V lost 3 bases, and 3 bases had no gene match. The CDR3 DNA sequence: TGTGCCAGCAGCGCTGGACTAGCGGACTACAATGAGCAGTTCTTC. Amino acids: CASSAGLADYNEQFF. The full variable domain, with the rest looked up from reference TRBV9 and TRBJ2-1, is DSGVTQTPKHLITATGQRVTLRCSPRSGDLSVYWYQQSLDQGLQFLIQYYNGEERAKGNILERFSAQQFPDLHSELNLSSLELGDSALYFCASSAGLADYNEQFFGPGTRLTVL.

There are many counts of this clonotype. This sequence joins TRBV4-3 and TRBJ2-6; D is ambiguous. CDR1 is LGHNA, CDR2 YSLEER, per germline. The CDR3 is 17 amino acids. Between the trimmed V and J ends, which lost 0 bases and 0 bases, there was a span of 9 bases. The CDR3 DNA reads TGCGCCAGCAGCCAAGATGGGCTGAGCTCTGGGGCCAACGTCCTGACTTTC. This codes for CASSQDGLSSGANVLTF.

This clonotype has just one count. The rearrangement joins TRBV6-6 to TRBJ2-2, with 8 bases fitting TRBD1. The trim removed 2 bases at V and 4 bases at J, leaving 3 bases unmatched. CDR3 length equals 15 residues. CDR1 is MNHNY and CDR2 is SVGAGI in the germline V gene (reference sequence). The CDR3 bases are TGTGCCAGCAGTTACGACAGGGGATCCACCGGGGAGCTGTTTTTT. Translating it yields CASSYDRGSTGELFF.

This clonotype was recorded many times. The chain is built from TRBV27 and TRBJ2-1; 9 bases match TRBD2. J was trimmed by 9 bases and V by 3 bases; bases with no gene match: 6. The CDR3 spans 14 residues. Germline V gene data show CDR1 as MNHEY and CDR2 as SMNVEV (reference sequence). The CDR3 loop is CASSLAGGPSEQFF. CDR3 in DNA: TGTGCCAGCAGTTTGGCGGGGGGGCCGTCTGAGCAGTTCTTC.

This clonotype was counted at least ten times. The chain carries TRBV24-1 and TRBJ2-2; TRBD2 is a possible D gene (6 bases). V shed 1 base and J shed 0 bases, with 11 bases lying between them. Germline values: CDR1 KGHDR, CDR2 SFDVKD. The CDR3 covers 17 residues. The CDR3 sequence is CATSDLRGRSNTGELFF. CDR3 DNA sequence: TGTGCCACCAGTGATTTAAGAGGGAGGTCGAACACCGGGGAGCTGTTTTTT.